This T cell receptor (beta chain) appears in the sequencing data of a study of graft-versus-host responses after intestinal transplantation. V shed 7 bases and J shed 8 bases, with 9 bases lying between them. Germline values: CDR1 MNHNS, CDR2 SASEGT. The CDR3 loop spans 11 amino acids. Note on this clone: Its antigen remains unknown.

Repertoires were generated with immunoSEQ multiplex PCR, while TCRdb's copy carries only in-frame clones and drops some. The sample records roughly 90,000 clones, 80% to 95% being singletons. Broader study findings: Peak levels of circulating GvH clones tracked with early post-transplant HvG declines. GvH clones were found in recipient marrow; some appeared first in ileum or blood. The presence of high graft-versus-host to host-versus-graft clonal ratios in allografts characterized patients with graft-donor T cell macrochimerism.

The material was unstimulated CD4+ T cells sorted from spleen or lymph node cells, obtained before transplant. This receptor was identified in a human donor who was the organ donor for an intestinal transplant. This chain links TRBV6-1 with TRBJ1-3, with D unclear. The CDR3 protein is CASTGIYTIYF. CDR3 sequence (DNA): TGTGCCAGCACGGGAATCTACACCATATATTTT.